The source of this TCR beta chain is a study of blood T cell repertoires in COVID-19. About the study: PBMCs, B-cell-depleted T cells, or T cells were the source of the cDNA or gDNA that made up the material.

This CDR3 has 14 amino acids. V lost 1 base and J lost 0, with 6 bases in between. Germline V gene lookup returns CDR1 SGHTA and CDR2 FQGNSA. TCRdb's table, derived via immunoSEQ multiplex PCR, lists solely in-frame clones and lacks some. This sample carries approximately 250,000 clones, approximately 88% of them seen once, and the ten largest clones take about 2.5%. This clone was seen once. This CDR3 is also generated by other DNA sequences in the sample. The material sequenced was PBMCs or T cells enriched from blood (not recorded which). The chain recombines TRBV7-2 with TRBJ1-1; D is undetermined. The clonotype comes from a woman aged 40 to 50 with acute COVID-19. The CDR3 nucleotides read TGTGCCAGCAGCTTAGAGAGGATGAACACTGAAGCTTTCTTT. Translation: CASSLERMNTEAFF.